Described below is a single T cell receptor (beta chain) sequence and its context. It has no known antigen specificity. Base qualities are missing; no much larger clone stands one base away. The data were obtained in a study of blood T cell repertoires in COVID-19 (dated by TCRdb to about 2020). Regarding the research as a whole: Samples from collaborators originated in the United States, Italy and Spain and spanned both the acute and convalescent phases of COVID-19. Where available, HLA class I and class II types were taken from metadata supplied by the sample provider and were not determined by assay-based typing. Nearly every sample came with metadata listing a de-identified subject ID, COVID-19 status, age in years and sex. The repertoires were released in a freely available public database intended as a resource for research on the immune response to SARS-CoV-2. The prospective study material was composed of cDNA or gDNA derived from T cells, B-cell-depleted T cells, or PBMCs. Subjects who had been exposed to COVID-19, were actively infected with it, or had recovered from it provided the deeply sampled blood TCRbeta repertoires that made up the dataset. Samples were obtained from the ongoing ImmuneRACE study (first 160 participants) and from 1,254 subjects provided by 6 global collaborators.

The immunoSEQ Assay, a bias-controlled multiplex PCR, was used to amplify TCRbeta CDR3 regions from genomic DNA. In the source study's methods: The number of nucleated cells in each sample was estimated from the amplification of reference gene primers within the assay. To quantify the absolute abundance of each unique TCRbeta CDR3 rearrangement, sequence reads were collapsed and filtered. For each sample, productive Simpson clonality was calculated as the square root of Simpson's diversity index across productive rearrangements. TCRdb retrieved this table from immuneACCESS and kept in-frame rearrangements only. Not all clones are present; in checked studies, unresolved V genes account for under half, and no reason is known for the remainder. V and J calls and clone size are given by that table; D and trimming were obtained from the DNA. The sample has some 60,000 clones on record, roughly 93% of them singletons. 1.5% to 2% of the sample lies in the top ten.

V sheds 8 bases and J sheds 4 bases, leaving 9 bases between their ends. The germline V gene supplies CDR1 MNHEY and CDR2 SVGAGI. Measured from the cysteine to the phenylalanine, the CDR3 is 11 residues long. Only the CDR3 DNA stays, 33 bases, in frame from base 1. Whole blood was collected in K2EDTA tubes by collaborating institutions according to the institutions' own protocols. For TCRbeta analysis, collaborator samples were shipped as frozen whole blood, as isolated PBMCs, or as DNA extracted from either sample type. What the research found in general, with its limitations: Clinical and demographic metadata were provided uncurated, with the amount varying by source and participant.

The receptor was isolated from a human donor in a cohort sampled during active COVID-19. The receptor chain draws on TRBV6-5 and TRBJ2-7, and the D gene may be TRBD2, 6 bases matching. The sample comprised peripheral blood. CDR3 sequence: CASVGLYEQYF. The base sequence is TGTGCCAGCGTCGGACTATACGAGCAGTACTTC.